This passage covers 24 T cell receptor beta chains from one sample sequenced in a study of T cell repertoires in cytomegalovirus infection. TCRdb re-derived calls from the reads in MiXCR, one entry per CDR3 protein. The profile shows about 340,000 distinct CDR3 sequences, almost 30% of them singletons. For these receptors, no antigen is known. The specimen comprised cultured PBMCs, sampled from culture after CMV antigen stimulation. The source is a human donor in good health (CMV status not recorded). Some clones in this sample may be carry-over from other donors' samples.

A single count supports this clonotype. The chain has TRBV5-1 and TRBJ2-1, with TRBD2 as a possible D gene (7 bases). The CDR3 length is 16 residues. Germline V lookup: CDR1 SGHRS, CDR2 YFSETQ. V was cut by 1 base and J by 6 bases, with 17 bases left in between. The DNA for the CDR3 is TGCGCCAGCAGCTTGTTGGCTAGCGGAGGGGGCAATGAGCAGTTCTTC. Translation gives CASSLLASGGGNEQFF.

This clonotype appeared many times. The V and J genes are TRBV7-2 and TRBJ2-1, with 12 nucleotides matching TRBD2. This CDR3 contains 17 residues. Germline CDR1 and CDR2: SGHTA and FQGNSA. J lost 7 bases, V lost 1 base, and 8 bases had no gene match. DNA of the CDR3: TGTGCCAGCAGCTTAGGTTCTAGCGGGAGGGCCGGAAATGAGCAGTTCTTC. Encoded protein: CASSLGSSGRAGNEQFF.

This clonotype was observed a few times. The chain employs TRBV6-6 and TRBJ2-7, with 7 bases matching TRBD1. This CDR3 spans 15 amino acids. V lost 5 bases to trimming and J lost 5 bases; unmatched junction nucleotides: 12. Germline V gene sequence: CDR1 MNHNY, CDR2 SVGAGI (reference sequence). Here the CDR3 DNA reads TGTGCCAGCAGTCAACCGACAGGGCTCCTTAACGAGCAGTACTTC. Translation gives CASSQPTGLLNEQYF.

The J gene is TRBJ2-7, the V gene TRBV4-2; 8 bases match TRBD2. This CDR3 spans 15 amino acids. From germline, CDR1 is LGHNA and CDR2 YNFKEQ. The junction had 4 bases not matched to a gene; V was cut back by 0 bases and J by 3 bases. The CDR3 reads CASSQDWAGGYEQYF. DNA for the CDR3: TGTGCCAGCAGCCAAGATTGGGCGGGAGGCTACGAGCAGTACTTC.

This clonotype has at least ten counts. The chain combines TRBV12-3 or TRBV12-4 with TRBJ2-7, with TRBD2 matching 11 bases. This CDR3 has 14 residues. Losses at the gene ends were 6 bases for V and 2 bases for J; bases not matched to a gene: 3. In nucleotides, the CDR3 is TGTGCCAGCAGCACTAGCGGGGGCCCCTACGAGCAGTACTTC. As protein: CASSTSGGPYEQYF.

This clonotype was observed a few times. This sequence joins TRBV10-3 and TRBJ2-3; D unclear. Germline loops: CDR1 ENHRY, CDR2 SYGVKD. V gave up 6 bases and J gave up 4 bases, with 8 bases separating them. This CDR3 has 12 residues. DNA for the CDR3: TGTGCCATCAGAGTAGAAGCAGATACGCAGTATTTT. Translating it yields CAIRVEADTQYF.

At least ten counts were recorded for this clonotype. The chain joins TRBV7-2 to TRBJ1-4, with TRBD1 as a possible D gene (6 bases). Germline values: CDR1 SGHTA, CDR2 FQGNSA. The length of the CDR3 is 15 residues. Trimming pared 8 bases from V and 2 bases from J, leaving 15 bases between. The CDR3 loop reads CASGQRLGTNEKLFF. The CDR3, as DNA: TGTGCCAGCGGACAGAGGTTGGGGACTAATGAAAAACTGTTTTTT.

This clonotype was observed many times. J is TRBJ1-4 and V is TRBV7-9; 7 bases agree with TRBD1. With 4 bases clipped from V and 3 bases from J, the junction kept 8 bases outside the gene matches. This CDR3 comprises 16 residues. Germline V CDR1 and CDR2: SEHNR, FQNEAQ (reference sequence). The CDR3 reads CASSWSPGGSNEKLFF. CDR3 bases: TGTGCCAGCAGCTGGTCCCCAGGGGGTTCTAATGAAAAACTGTTTTTT. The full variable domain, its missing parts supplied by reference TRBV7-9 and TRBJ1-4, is DTGVSQNPRHKITKRGQNVTFRCDPISEHNRLYWYRQTLGQGPEFLTYFQNEAQLEKSRLLSDRFSAERPKGSFSTLEIQRTEQGDSAMYLCASSWSPGGSNEKLFFGSGTQLSVL.

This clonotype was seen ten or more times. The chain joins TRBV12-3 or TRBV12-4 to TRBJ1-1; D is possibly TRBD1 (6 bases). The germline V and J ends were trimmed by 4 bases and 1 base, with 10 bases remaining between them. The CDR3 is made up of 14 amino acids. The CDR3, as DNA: TGTGCCAGCAGTTCGGGACATGGGAACACTGAAGCTTTCTTT. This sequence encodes CASSSGHGNTEAFF.

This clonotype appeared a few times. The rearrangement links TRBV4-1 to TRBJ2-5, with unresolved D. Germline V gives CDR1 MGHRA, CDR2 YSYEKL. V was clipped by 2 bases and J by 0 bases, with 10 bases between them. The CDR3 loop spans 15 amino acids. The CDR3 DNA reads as TGCGCCAGCAGCCAATCAGGACGGAACCAAGAGACCCAGTACTTC. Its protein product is CASSQSGRNQETQYF.

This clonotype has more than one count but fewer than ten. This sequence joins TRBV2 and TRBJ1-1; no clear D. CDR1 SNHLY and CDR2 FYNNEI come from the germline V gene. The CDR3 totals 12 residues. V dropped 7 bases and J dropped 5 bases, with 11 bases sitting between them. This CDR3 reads CASIVGGTEAFF. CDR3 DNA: TGTGCCAGCATTGTGGGTGGGACTGAAGCTTTCTTT.

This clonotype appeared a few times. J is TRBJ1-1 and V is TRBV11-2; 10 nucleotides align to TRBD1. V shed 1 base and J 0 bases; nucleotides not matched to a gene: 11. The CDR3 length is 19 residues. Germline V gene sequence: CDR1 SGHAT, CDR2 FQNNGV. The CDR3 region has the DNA TGTGCCAGCAGCTTAGGAAGAGTGTGGGACAGGGGATTGAACACTGAAGCTTTCTTT. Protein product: CASSLGRVWDRGLNTEAFF.

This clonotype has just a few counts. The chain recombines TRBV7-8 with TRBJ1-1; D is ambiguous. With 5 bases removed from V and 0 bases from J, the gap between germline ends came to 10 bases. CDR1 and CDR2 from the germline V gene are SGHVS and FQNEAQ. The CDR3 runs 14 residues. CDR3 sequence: CASSPPGLNTEAFF. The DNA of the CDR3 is TGTGCCAGCAGCCCCCCGGGTTTGAACACTGAAGCTTTCTTT.

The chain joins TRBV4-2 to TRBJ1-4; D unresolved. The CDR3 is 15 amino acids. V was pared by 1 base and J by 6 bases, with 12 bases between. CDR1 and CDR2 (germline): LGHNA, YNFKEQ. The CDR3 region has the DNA TGTGCCAGCAGCCAAGTGGGGATCCAGGATGAAAAACTGTTTTTT. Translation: CASSQVGIQDEKLFF.

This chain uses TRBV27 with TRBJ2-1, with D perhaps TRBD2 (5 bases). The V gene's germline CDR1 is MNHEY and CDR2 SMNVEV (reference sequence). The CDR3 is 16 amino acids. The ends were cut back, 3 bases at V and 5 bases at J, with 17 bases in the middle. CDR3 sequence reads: CASSFGVPNSHNEQFF. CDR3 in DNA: TGTGCCAGCAGTTTCGGGGTACCGAACAGCCACAATGAGCAGTTCTTC.

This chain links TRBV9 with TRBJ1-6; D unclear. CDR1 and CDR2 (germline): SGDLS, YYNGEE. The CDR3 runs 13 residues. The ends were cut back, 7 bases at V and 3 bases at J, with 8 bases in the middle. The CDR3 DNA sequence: TGTGCCAGCTCCGTGAACTATAATTCACCCCTCCACTTT. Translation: CASSVNYNSPLHF.

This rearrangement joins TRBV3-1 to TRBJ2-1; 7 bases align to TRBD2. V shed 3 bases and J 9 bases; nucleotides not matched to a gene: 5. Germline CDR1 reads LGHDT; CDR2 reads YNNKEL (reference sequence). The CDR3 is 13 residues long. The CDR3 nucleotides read TGTGCCAGCAGCCAGGTCAGGGAGGGTGAGCAGTTCTTC. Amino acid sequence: CASSQVREGEQFF.

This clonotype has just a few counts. CDR3 DNA: TGTGCCAGCAGTATAAGCGGGCAGAGTAATGAAAAACTGTTTTTT. Its translation is CASSISGQSNEKLFF. This chain joins TRBV5-4 and TRBJ1-4; D is undetermined. The V and J ends lost 5 bases and 4 bases respectively, with 15 bases between them. Germline CDR1 and CDR2: SGHNT and YYREEE (reference sequence). This CDR3 has 15 residues.

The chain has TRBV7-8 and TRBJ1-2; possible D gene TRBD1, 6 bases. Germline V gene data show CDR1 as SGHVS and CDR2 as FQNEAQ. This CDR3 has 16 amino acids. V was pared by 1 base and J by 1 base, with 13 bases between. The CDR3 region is CASSLVIGGRNYGYTF. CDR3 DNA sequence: TGTGCCAGCAGCTTAGTAATAGGGGGTCGTAACTATGGCTACACCTTC.

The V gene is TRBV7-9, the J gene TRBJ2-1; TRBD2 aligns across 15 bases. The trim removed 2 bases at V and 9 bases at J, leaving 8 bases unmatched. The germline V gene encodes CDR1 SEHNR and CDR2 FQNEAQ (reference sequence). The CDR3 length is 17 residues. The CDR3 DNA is TGTGCCAGCAGCTTAACGCGTGGACTAGCGGGGGGGATTGAGCAGTTCTTC. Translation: CASSLTRGLAGGIEQFF.

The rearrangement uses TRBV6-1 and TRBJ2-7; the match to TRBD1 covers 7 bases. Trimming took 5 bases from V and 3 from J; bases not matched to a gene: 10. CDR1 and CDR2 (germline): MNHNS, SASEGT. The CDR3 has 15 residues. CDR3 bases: TGTGCCAGCAGTACGGCCGGGACAGATGACTACGAGCAGTACTTC. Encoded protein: CASSTAGTDDYEQYF.

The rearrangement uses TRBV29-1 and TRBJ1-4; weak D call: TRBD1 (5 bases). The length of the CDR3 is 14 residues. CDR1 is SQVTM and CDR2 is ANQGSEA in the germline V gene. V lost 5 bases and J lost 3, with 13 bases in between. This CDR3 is CSVFAGLANEKLFF. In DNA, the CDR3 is TGCAGCGTTTTCGCAGGGTTGGCTAATGAAAAACTGTTTTTT.

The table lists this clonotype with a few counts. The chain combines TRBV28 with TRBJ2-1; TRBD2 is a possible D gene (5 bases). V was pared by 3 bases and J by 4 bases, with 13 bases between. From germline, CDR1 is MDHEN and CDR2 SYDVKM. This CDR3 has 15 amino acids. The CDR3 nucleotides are TGTGCCAGCAGTTTCCGGCGGGCAGAATACAATGAGCAGTTCTTC. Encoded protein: CASSFRRAEYNEQFF.

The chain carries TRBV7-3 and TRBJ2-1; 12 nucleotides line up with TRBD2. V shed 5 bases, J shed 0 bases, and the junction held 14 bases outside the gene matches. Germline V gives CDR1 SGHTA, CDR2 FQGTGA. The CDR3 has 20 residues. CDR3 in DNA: TGTGCCAGCAGCCCCACCCCGGGACTAGCGGGCCGCCCCTCCTACAATGAGCAGTTCTTC. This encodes CASSPTPGLAGRPSYNEQFF.